Presented here are 27 T cell receptor beta chains from one specimen sequenced in a study of blood T cells in healthy people across ages. Together with a sample-barcoded 5' primer, a J-beta primer mix was included in a second PCR lasting about 7 to 12 cycles. TCRdb analysed the 5' RACE reads with MiXCR anew, one entry per CDR3 protein. The repertoire has 2 million or so distinct CDR3 sequences, roughly 52% of them found once; the top ten carry approximately 2.1%. Sequenced material: blood. The receptors shown here come from a middle-aged woman in good health.

This clonotype was counted a few times. V usage is TRBV6-1 and J usage is TRBJ2-7, with TRBD1 as a possible D gene (6 bases). Deletions cut 8 bases from V and 3 bases from J, with 20 bases between. Germline V gene data show CDR1 as MNHNS and CDR2 as SASEGT. This CDR3 has 15 amino acids. The CDR3 region is CASSGWGQDIYEQYF. The CDR3 nucleotides are TGTGCCAGCTCTGGTTGGGGGCAGGACATCTACGAGCAGTACTTC.

The chain has TRBV9 and TRBJ2-1; the D is unclear. The last part of the DNA fits TRBJ2-7 better; the J call may be wrong. Germline values: CDR1 SGDLS, CDR2 YYNGEE. The CDR3 sequence is 14 residues long. The CDR3, as DNA: TGTGCCAGCGGTCTGGGTAGTTCTTACAATGAGCAGTACTTC. Protein sequence: CASGLGSSYNEQYF.

There are many counts of this clonotype. The chain joins TRBV10-3 to TRBJ2-1, with 8 positions matching TRBD1. Germline V gives CDR1 ENHRY, CDR2 SYGVKD. V lost 0 bases and J lost 5; bases outside the gene matches: 9. CDR3 length equals 17 residues. CDR3 protein: CAISESGMGQDNNEQFF. CDR3 in DNA: TGTGCCATCAGTGAGTCGGGTATGGGACAGGATAACAATGAGCAGTTCTTC.

This clonotype was counted between two and nine times. V usage is TRBV5-1 and J usage is TRBJ2-5; D perhaps matches TRBD2 (6 bases). V lost 0 bases and J lost 6, with 15 bases in between. The CDR3 spans 15 residues. CDR1 and CDR2 (germline): SGHRS, YFSETQ. The CDR3 sequence: CASSLDGDSLKTQYF. The CDR3 DNA is TGCGCCAGCAGCTTGGACGGGGACTCTCTAAAGACCCAGTACTTC.

The chain combines TRBV6-1 with TRBJ2-6; D not certain. This CDR3 comprises 14 residues. Germline CDR1 MNHNS, CDR2 SASEGT. Trimming shortened V by 6 bases and J by 4 bases, and 10 bases separated the two germline ends. CDR3 amino acids: CASREPAGANVLTF. The CDR3 nucleotides are TGTGCCAGCAGAGAACCCGCCGGGGCCAACGTCCTGACTTTC.

The chain combines TRBV29-1 with TRBJ1-1; D is undetermined. V was cut by 5 bases and J by 2 bases, with 12 bases left in between. The germline V gene encodes CDR1 SQVTM and CDR2 ANQGSEA. The CDR3 is 13 amino acids. The CDR3 coding sequence is TGCAGCGTTACGAAGACGGCCAACACTGAAGCTTTCTTT. Translated: CSVTKTANTEAFF.

This chain links TRBV6-1 with TRBJ1-2; 10 bases fit TRBD1. Trimming removed 6 bases from V and 1 base from J; junction bases left unmatched: 14. Germline V gene sequence: CDR1 MNHNS, CDR2 SASEGT. The CDR3 contains 18 residues. This CDR3 is CASRSPGTGADVNYGYTF. The CDR3 coding sequence is TGTGCCAGCAGGTCCCCCGGGACAGGGGCTGATGTTAACTATGGCTACACCTTC.

This chain joins TRBV9 and TRBJ2-7; D could derive from TRBD1 or TRBD2 (6 bases each). The V end lost 4 bases, the J end lost 0 bases, and 14 bases lay between the germline ends. The CDR3 consists of 15 residues. CDR1 SGDLS and CDR2 YYNGEE come from the germline V gene. The DNA of the CDR3 is TGTGCCAGCAGCCCTGGGGGGCGGGCCTCCTACGAGCAGTACTTC. Translation: CASSPGGRASYEQYF.

The sample holds a few counts of this clonotype. The chain employs TRBV10-3 and TRBJ2-1; TRBD2 matches 9 bases. The CDR3 is 14 residues long. The V and J ends lost 6 bases and 4 bases, in that order; junction bases with no gene match: 4. Germline V gene lookup returns CDR1 ENHRY and CDR2 SYGVKD. The DNA of the CDR3 is TGTGCCATCAGCCCGGGACTAGCTTACAATGAGCAGTTCTTC. Translation: CAISPGLAYNEQFF.

This clonotype showed up just a few times. This sequence joins TRBV20-1 and TRBJ2-6; no clear D. V shed 6 bases and J shed 2 bases, with 8 bases lying between them. Germline-derived CDR1 and CDR2 are DFQATT and SNEGSKA (reference sequence). The CDR3 totals 13 residues. CDR3 amino acids: CSARKAGANVLTF. The CDR3 bases are TGCAGTGCCCGGAAGGCTGGGGCCAACGTCCTGACTTTC.

This chain uses TRBV19 with TRBJ2-4; tentatively, D is TRBD2 (5 bases). The germline CDR1 and CDR2 sequences are LNHDA and SQIVND (reference sequence). Trimming pared 5 bases from V and 13 bases from J, leaving 18 bases between. This CDR3 has 13 amino acids. CDR3 DNA sequence: TGTGCCAGTAGTTCTACCGACTTTGGGGAGCAGTACTTC. Protein sequence: CASSSTDFGEQYF.

This rearrangement joins TRBV6-2 or TRBV6-3 to TRBJ2-7; D unresolved. Germline CDR1 is MNHEY and CDR2 is SVGEGT. Trimming removed 2 bases at V and 3 bases at J, with 8 bases between. This CDR3 is 13 amino acids long. CDR3 protein: CASSYGGNYEQYF. CDR3 nucleotides: TGTGCCAGCAGTTACGGCGGAAACTACGAGCAGTACTTC.

This chain connects TRBV12-3 or TRBV12-4 to TRBJ1-2; tentatively, D is TRBD1 (6 bases). The CDR3 loop spans 12 amino acids. V lost 6 bases, J lost 5 bases, and 10 bases lay in between. CDR3 sequence reads: CASSHRAYGYTF. In nucleotides, the CDR3 is TGTGCCAGCAGCCACAGGGCATATGGCTACACCTTC.

This clonotype was counted between two and nine times. This rearrangement joins TRBV20-1 to TRBJ2-7, with TRBD1 matching over 7 bases. Germline trimming cut 3 bases from V and 7 bases from J; bases unmatched to any gene: 6. The germline V gene encodes CDR1 DFQATT and CDR2 SNEGSKA (reference sequence). CDR3 length equals 12 residues. CDR3 region: CSARTGPGEQYF. The CDR3 nucleotides are TGCAGTGCTAGGACAGGGCCGGGGGAGCAGTACTTC.

This clonotype turned up a few times. This chain connects TRBV20-1 to TRBJ2-1, with 8 positions matching TRBD2. This CDR3 region has 15 residues. The germline gives CDR1 DFQATT, CDR2 SNEGSKA (reference sequence). With V trimmed by 0 bases and J by 6 bases, 7 bases remained unmatched. CDR3 in DNA: TGCAGTGCTAGAGACCGGACTAGCCCCAGCAATGAGCAGTTCTTC. Protein sequence: CSARDRTSPSNEQFF.

This clonotype turned up a few times. V usage is TRBV27 and J usage is TRBJ2-4; TRBD1 agrees at 12 bases. The trim removed 6 bases at V and 2 bases at J, leaving 5 bases unmatched. Germline V gives CDR1 MNHEY, CDR2 SMNVEV (reference sequence). This CDR3 comprises 16 residues. The CDR3 coding sequence is TGTGCCAGCAGGGATGGGACAGGGGGCTCCAAAAACATTCAGTACTTC. Protein sequence: CASRDGTGGSKNIQYF.

The genes are TRBV2 and TRBJ1-5, with 7 nucleotides matching TRBD1. Germline-derived CDR1 and CDR2 are SNHLY and FYNNEI. V dropped 6 bases and J dropped 0; count of bases not matched to a gene: 11. The CDR3 is 17 amino acids. The CDR3 DNA is TGTGCCAGCAGAGACAGGGATCCCTCTAATAGCAATCAGCCCCAGCATTTT. Translated: CASRDRDPSNSNQPQHF.

The DNA for the CDR3 is TGTGCCAGCAGTTACCTCGGGACATTCCAAGAGACCCAGTACTTC. This translates into CASSYLGTFQETQYF. This chain uses TRBV6-2 or TRBV6-3 with TRBJ2-5; a weak D match, TRBD1 (6 bases). The length of the CDR3 is 15 residues. The V and J ends lost 2 bases and 1 base respectively, with 11 bases between them. Germline CDR1 is MNHEY and CDR2 is SVGEGT.

For this clonotype: Germline is not matched at one junction end, which may reflect a read error. This chain links TRBV7-7 with TRBJ2-1; 11 nucleotides agree with TRBD2. The CDR3 extends over 18 amino acids. Germline CDR1 is SSHAT and CDR2 is FNYEAQ (reference sequence). The DNA for the CDR3 is TGTGCTAGCAGCCCTAGGACCCCTACTAGCGGGGGAGGTGGTGAGCAGTTCTTC. This translates into CASSPRTPTSGGGGEQFF.

This clonotype has a handful of counts. The chain carries TRBV5-5 and TRBJ1-2; no clear D. Trimming pared 4 bases from V and 7 bases from J, leaving 8 bases between. Germline V gene data show CDR1 as SGHKS and CDR2 as YYEKEE (reference sequence). This CDR3 region has 11 residues. CDR3 region: CASSPDVGYTF. The CDR3 region has the DNA TGTGCCAGCAGCCCGGATGTTGGCTACACCTTC.

The sample holds one count of this clonotype. This chain joins TRBV28 and TRBJ2-3; 9 bases are a match to TRBD2. Germline V gene sequence: CDR1 MDHEN, CDR2 SYDVKM. The ends lost 6 bases at V and 0 bases at J; junction bases unmatched: 10. This CDR3 has 17 residues. The chain's CDR3 is CASSSIRLAASTDTQYF. In DNA, the CDR3 is TGTGCCAGCAGCTCCATCCGACTAGCGGCTAGCACAGATACGCAGTATTTT.

This clonotype was seen more than once but under ten times. This chain uses TRBV29-1 with TRBJ2-5; a weak D match, TRBD2 (6 bases). The V and J ends lost 8 bases and 11 bases respectively, with 15 bases between them. This CDR3 is built from 10 residues. Germline CDR1 is SQVTM and CDR2 is ANQGSEA. The CDR3 region has the DNA TGCAGCCCGCATCGGGGGAGGCAGTACTTC. This gives the protein CSPHRGRQYF. The variable domain in full, completed from reference TRBV29-1 and TRBJ2-5, reads SAVISQKPSRDICQRGTSLTIQCQVDSQVTMMFWYRQQPGQSLTLIATANQGSEATYESGFVIDKFPISRPNLTFSTLTVSNMSPEDSSIYLCSPHRGRQYFGPGTRLLVL.

V usage is TRBV7-9 and J usage is TRBJ2-5; D tentatively fits TRBD1 or TRBD2 (6 bases each). The germline V gene encodes CDR1 SEHNR and CDR2 FQNEAQ (reference sequence). The CDR3 consists of 18 residues. Trimming removed 2 bases at V and 7 bases at J, with 26 bases between. In DNA, the CDR3 is TGTGCCAGCAGCTTAAAGAGCGTATGGGGGGCAGAAGGCTGGACCCAGTACTTC. It codes for CASSLKSVWGAEGWTQYF.

V and J are TRBV3-1 and TRBJ2-5; 7 bases fit TRBD1. CDR3 length: 14 amino acids. J was trimmed by 11 bases and V by 7 bases; bases with no gene match: 16. The V gene's germline CDR1 is LGHDT and CDR2 YNNKEL (reference sequence). CDR3 nucleotide sequence: TGTGCCAGCACCGAACGGACAGGTTACAATGAGCAGTACTTC. This codes for CASTERTGYNEQYF.

The chain uses TRBV6-5 and TRBJ1-1; D perhaps matches TRBD1 (5 bases). Between the trimmed V and J ends, which lost 3 bases and 3 bases, there was a span of 8 bases. Looked up from germline, CDR1 is MNHEY and CDR2 is SVGAGI. This CDR3 is 13 amino acids long. Here the CDR3 DNA reads TGTGCCAGCAGTTATCGAGGGGACACTGAAGCTTTCTTT. It specifies CASSYRGDTEAFF.

The V gene is TRBV6-5, the J gene TRBJ2-7; D might be TRBD1 (6 bases). Germline CDR1 and CDR2: MNHEY and SVGAGI. Trimming left V 5 bases short and J 2 bases short, with 13 bases between. The CDR3 totals 14 residues. The CDR3 DNA follows: TGTGCCAGCAGTACACGGGACAAGACCTACGAGCAGTACTTC. This codes for CASSTRDKTYEQYF.

This clonotype came up a few times. The chain employs TRBV10-3 and TRBJ2-1, with TRBD2 identical over 8 bases. The length of the CDR3 is 16 residues. The J segment lost 0 bases and the V segment lost 6 bases, leaving 7 bases of the junction unmatched. Germline assignment: CDR1 ENHRY and CDR2 SYGVKD. The CDR3 DNA sequence: TGTGCCATCAGGACAAGCGGGGGTAGCTCCTACAATGAGCAGTTCTTC. It encodes CAIRTSGGSSYNEQFF.